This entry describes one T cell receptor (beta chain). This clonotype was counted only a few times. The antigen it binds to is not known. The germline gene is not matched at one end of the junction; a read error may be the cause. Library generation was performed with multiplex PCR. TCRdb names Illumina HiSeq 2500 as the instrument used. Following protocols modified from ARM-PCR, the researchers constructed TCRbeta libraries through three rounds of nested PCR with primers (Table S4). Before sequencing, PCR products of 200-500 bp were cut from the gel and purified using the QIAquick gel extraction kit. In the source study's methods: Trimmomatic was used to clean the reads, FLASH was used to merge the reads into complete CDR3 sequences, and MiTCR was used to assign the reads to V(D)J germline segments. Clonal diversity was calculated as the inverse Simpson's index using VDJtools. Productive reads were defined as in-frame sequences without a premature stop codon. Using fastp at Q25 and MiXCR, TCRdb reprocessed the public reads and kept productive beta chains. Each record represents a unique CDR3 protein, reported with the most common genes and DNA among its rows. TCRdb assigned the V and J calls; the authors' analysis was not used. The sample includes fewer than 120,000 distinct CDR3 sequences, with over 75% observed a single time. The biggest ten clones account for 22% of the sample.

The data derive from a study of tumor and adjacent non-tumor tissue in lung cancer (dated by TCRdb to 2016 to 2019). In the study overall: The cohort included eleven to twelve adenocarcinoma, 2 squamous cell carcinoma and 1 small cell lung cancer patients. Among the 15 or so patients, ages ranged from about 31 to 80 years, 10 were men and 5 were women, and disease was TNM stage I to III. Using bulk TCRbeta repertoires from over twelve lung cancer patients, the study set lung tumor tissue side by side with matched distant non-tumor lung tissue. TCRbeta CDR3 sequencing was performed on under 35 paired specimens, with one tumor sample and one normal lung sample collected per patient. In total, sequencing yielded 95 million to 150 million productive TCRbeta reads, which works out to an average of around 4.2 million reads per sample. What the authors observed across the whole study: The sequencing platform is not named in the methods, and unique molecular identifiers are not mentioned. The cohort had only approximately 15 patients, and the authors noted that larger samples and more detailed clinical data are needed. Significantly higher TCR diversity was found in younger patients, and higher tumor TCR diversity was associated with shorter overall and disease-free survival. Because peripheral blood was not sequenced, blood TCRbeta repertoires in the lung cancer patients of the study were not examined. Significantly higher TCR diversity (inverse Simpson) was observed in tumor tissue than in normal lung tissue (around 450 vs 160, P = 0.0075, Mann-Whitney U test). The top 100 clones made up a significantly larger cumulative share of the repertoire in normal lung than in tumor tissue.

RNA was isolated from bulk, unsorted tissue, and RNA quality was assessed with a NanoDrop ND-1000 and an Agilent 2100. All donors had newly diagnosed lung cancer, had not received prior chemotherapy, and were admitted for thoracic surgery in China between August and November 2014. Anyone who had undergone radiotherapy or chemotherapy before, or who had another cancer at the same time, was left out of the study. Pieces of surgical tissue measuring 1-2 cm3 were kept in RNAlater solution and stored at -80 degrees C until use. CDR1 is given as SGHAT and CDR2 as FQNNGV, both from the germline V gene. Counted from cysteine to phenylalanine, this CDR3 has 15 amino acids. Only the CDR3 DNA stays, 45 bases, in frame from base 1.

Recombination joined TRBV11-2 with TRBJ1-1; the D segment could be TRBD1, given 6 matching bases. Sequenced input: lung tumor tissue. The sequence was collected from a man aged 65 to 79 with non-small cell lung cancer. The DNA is TGTGCCAGTAGTCCCCCCAACGTTGGGGGCACTGAAACTTTCTTT. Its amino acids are CASSPPNVGGTETFF.